A single TCR beta chain is shown here with its context. This entry comes from a study of blood T cell repertoires in COVID-19. The wider study: Specimens from acute and convalescent COVID-19 originated in the United States, Italy and Spain. PBMCs, B-cell-depleted T cells, or T cells provided the cDNA or gDNA that made up the material.

Authors' processing steps: Reference gene primers were amplified, and this amplification served to estimate nucleated cell counts. Data came from immunoSEQ multiplex PCR; TCRdb stores just in-frame clones and leaves some out. From that table come the V and J calls and clone size; the DNA was used to work out D and trimming. The sample carries some 150,000 clones, over 80% recorded once. Per germline, CDR1 LNHDA and CDR2 SQIVND (reference sequence). V shed 8 bases, J shed 0 bases, and the junction held 3 bases outside the gene matches. This CDR3 region has 14 residues. Sequencing was performed on peripheral blood. J is TRBJ2-2 and V is TRBV19; TRBD1 aligns across 7 bases. The TCR sequence derives from a woman in her forties with active or convalescent COVID-19. The CDR3 is CASFQGANTGELFF. Written as DNA, the CDR3 is TGTGCCAGTTTTCAGGGGGCGAACACCGGGGAGCTGTTTTTT.